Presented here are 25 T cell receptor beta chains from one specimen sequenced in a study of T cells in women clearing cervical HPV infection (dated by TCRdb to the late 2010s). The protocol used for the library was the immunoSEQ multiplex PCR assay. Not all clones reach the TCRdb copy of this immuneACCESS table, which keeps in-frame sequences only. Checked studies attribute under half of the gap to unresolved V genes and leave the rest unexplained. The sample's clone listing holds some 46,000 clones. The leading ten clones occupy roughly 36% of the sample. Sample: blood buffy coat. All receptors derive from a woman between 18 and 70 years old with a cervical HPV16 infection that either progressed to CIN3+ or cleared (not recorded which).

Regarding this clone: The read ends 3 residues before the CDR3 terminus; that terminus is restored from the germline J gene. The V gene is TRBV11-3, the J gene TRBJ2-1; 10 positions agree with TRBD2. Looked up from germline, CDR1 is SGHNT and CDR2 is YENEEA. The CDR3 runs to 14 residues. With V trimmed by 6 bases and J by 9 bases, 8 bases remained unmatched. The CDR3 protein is CASSHPPSGSEQFF. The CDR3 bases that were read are TGTGCCAGCAGTCATCCCCCTAGCGGGAGTGAG.

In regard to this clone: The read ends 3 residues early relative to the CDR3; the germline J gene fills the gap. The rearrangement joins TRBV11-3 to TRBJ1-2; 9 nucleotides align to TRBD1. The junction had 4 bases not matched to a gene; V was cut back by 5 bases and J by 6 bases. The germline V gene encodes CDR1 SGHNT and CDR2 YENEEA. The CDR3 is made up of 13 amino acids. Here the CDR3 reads CASSPRQGDGYTF. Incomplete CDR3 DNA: TGTGCCAGCAGCCCAAGACAGGGGGATGGC.

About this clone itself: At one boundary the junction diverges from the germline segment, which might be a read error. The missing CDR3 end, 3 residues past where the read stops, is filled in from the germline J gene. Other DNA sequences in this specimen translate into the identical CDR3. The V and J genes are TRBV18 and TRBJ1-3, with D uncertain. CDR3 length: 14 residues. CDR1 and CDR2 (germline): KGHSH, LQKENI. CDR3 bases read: TGTGCCAGCTCACCAAACGGAAAAGGGCACACT. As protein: CASSPNGKGHT. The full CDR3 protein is CASSPNGKGHTIYF. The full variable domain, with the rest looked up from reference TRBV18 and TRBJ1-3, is NAGVMQNPRHLVRRRGQEARLRCSPMKGHSHVYWYRQLPEEGLKFMVYLQKENIIDESGMPKERFSAEFPKEGPSILRIQQVVRGDSAAYFCASSPNGKGHTIYFGEGSWLTVV.

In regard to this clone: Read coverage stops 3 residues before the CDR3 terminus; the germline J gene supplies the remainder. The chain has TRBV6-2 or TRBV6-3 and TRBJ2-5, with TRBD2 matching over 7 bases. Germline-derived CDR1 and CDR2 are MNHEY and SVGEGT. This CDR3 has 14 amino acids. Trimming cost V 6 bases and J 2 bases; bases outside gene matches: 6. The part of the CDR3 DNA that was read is TGTGCCAGCAGGGCAGCGGGGCGACAAGAGACC. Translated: CASRAAGRQET. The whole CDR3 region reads CASRAAGRQETQYF.

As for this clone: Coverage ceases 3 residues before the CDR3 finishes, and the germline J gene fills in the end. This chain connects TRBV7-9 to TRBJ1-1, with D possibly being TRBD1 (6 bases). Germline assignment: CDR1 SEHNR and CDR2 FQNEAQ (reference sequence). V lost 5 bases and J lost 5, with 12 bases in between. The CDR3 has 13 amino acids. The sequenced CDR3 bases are TGTGCCAGCAGCCTACAGGGAAGGACTGAA. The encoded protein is CASSLQGRTE. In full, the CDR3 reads CASSLQGRTEAFF.

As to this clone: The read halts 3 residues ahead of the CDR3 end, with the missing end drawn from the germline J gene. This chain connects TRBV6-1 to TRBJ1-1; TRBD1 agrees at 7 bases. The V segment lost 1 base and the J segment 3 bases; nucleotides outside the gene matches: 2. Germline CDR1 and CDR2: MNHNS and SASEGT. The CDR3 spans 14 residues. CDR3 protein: CASSEGQGDTEAFF. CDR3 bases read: TGTGCCAGCAGTGAAGGGCAGGGGGACACTGAA.

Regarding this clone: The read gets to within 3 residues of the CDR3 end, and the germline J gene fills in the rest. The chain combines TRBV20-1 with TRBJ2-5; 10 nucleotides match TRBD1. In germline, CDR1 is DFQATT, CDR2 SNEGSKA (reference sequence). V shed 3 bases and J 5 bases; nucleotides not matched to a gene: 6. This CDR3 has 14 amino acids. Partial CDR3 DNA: TGCAGTGCTAGCCGGGACAGGGGAGAGGAGACC. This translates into CSASRDRGEET. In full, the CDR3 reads CSASRDRGEETQYF.

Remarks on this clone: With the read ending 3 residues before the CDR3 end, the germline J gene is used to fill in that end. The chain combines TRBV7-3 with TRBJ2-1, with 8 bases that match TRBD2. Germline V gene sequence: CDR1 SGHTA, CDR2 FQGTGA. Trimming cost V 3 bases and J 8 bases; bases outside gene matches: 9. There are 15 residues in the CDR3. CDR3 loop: CASSFSGALGDEQFF. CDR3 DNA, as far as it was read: TGTGCCAGCAGCTTTAGCGGGGCCTTAGGGGATGAG.

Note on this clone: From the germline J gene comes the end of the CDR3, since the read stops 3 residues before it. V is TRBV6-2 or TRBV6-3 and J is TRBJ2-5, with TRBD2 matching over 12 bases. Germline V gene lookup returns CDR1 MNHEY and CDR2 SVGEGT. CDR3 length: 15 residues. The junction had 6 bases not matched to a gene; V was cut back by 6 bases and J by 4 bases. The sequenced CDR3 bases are TGTGCCAGCAGCCCGACTAGCGGGAGCGTAGAGACC. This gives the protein CASSPTSGSVET. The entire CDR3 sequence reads CASSPTSGSVETQYF.

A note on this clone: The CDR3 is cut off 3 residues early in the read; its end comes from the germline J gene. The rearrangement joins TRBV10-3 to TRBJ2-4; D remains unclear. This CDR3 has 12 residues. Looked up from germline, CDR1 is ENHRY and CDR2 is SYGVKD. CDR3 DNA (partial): TGTGCCATCAGTTCTGAAGGGTACACT. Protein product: CAISSEGYT. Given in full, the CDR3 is CAISSEGYTQYF.

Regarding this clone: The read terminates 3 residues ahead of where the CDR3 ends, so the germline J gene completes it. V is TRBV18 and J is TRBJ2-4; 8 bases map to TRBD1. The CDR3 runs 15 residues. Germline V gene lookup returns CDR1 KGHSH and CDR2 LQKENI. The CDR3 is CASSPNPGGVYGQYF. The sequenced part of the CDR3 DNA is TGTGCCAGCTCACCTAATCCAGGGGGCGTTTATGGT.

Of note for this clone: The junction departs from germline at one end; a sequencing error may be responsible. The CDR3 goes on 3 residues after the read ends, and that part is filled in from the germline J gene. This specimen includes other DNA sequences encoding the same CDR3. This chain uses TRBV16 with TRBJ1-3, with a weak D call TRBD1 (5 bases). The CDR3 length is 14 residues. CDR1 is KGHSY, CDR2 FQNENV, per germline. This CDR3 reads CASSQLNRRNTIYF. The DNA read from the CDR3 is TGTGCCAGCAGCCAATTAAACAGGAGAAACACT.

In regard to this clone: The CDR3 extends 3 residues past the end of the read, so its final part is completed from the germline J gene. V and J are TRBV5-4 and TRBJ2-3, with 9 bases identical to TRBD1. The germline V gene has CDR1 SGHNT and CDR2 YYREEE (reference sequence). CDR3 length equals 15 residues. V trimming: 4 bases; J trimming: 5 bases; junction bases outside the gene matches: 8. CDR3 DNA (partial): TGTGCCAGCAGCCCCGGGACAGGGAACCAAGATACG. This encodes CASSPGTGNQDT. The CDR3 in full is CASSPGTGNQDTQYF.

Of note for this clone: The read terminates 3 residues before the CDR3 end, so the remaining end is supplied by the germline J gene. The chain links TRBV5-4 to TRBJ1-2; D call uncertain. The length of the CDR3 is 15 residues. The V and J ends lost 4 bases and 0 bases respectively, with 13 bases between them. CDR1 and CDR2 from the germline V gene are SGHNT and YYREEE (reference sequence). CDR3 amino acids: CASSPVPLANYGYTF. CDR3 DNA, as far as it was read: TGTGCCAGCAGCCCCGTCCCACTAGCTAACTATGGC.

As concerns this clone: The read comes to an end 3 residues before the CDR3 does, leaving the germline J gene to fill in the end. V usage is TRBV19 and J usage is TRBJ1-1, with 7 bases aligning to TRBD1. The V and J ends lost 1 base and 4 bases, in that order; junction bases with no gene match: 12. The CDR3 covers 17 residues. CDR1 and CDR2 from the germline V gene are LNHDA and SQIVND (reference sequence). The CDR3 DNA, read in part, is TGTGCCAGTAGTATAGGAGACAGGGTGGGGGTTGGCACTGAA. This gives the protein CASSIGDRVGVGTE. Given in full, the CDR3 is CASSIGDRVGVGTEAFF.

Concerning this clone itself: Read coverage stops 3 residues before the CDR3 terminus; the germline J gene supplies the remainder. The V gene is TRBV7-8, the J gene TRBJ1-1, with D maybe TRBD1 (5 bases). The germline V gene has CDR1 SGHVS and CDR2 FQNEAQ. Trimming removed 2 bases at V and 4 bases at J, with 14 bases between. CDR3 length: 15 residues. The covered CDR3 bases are TGTGCCAGCAGCTTAAACCCAGGCGGGGGCACTGAA. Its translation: CASSLNPGGGTE. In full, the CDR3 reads CASSLNPGGGTEAFF.

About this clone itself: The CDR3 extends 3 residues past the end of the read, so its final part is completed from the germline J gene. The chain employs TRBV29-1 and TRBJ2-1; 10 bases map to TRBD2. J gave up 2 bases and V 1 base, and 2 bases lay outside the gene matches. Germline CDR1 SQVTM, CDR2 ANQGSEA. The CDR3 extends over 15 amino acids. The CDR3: CSVEGTSGTYNEQFF. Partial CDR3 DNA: TGCAGCGTTGAAGGGACTAGCGGAACCTACAATGAG.

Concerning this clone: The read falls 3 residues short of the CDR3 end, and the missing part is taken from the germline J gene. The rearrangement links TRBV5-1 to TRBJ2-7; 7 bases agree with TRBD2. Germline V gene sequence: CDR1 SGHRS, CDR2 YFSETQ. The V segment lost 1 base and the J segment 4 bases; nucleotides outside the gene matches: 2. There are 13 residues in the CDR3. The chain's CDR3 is CASSLTSVYEQYF. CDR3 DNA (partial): TGCGCCAGCAGCTTGACTAGCGTATACGAG.

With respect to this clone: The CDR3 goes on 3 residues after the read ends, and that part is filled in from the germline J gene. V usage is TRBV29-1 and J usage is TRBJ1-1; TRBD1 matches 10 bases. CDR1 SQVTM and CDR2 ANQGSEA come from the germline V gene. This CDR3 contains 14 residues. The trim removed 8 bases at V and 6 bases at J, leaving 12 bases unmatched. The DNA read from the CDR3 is TGCAGCCCCTCTTGGGGACAGGGGAGACCTGAA. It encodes CSPSWGQGRPE. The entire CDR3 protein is CSPSWGQGRPEAFF.

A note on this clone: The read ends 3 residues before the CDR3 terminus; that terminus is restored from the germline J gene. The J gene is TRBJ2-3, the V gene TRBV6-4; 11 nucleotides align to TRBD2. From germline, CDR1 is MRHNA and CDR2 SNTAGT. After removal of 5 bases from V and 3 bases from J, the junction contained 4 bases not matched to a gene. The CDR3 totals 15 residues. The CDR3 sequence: CASSPTSGSTDTQYF. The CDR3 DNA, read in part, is TGTGCCAGCAGTCCTACTAGCGGGAGTACAGATACG.

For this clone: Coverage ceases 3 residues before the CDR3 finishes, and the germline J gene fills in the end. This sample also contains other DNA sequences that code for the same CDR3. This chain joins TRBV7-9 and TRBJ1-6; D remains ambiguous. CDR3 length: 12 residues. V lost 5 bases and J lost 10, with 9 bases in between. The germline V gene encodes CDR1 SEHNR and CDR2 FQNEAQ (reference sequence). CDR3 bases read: TGTGCCAGCAGCCTACAGCCATCACCC. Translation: CASSLQPSP. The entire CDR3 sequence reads CASSLQPSPLHF.

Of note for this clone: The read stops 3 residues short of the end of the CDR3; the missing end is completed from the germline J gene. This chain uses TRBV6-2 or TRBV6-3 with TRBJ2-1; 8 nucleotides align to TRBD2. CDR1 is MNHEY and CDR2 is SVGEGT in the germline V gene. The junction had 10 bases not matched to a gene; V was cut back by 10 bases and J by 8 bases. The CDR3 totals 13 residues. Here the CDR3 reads CATNSGTLHEQFF. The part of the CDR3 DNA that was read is TGTGCCACCAATAGCGGGACCCTACATGAG.

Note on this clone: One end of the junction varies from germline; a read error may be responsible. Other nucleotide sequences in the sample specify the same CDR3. The CDR3 spells CASSMEQVKILGYGYTF. The covered CDR3 bases are TGTGCCAGTAGTATGGAACAGGTCAAAATTCTTGGCTATGGT. The chain couples TRBV19 to TRBJ1-2; a possible D gene is TRBD1 (5 bases). The read terminates 3 residues before the CDR3 end, so the remaining end is supplied by the germline J gene. The CDR3 spans 17 residues. CDR1 is LNHDA, CDR2 SQIVND, per germline (reference sequence).

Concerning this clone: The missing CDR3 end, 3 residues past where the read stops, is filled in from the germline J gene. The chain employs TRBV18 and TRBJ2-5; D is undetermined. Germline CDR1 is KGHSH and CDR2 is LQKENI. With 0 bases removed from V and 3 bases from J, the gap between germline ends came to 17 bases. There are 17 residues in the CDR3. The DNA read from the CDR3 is TGTGCCAGCTCACCACCACTCAGGATCGGCCTCAAAGAGACC. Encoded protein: CASSPPLRIGLKET. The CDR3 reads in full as CASSPPLRIGLKETQYF. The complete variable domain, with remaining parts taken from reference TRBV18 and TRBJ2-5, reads NAGVMQNPRHLVRRRGQEARLRCSPMKGHSHVYWYRQLPEEGLKFMVYLQKENIIDESGMPKERFSAEFPKEGPSILRIQQVVRGDSAAYFCASSPPLRIGLKETQYFGPGTRLLVL.

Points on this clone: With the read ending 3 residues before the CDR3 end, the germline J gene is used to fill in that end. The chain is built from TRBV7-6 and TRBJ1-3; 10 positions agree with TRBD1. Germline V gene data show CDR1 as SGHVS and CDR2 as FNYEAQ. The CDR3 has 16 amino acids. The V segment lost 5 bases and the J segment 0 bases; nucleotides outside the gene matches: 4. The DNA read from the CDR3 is TGTGCCAGCAGCCCCGGGACAGGGGCCTCTGGAAACACC. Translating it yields CASSPGTGASGNT. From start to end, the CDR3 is CASSPGTGASGNTIYF. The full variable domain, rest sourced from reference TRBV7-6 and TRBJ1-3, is GAGVSQSPRYKVTKRGQDVALRCDPISGHVSLYWYRQALGQGPEFLTYFNYEAQQDKSGLPNDRFSAERPEGSISTLTIQRTEQRDSAMYRCASSPGTGASGNTIYFGEGSWLTVV.